Listed below are T cell receptor beta chains from one sample, sequenced in a study of PD-1 blockade in classical Hodgkin lymphoma. Profiling relied on immunoSEQ multiplex PCR, and the TCRdb table lists in-frame clones only, not all of them. The data contain 100,000 to 130,000 clones, roughly nine tenths of them seen just once; the ten biggest clones take up just under 20%. The source was peripheral blood mononuclear cells (PBMCs), collected before the second cycle of nivolumab. The receptors here all came from a human donor with classical Hodgkin lymphoma. The CDR3 runs from the conserved cysteine through the conserved F or W. The order of the fields is V gene, J gene, D gene, clone size, CDR3 DNA, CDR3 protein. A D gene is named only where the DNA matches it firmly. Expanded clones get a size class; other rows say once, few or many, or leave the size out.

v_call: TRBV7-9; j_call: TRBJ1-1; d_call: TRBD1; clone_size: NA; cdr3_nt: TGTGCCAGCAGCTACCGGGACAGGGAGAACACTGAAGCTTTCTTT; cdr3_aa: CASSYRDRENTEAFF
v_call: TRBV6-6; j_call: TRBJ2-1; d_call: NA; clone_size: NA; cdr3_nt: TGTGCCAGCAGGCCTCAGGGGATGTTCTCCTACAATGAGCAGTTCTTC; cdr3_aa: CASRPQGMFSYNEQFF
v_call: TRBV29-1; j_call: TRBJ1-5; d_call: TRBD1; clone_size: NA; cdr3_nt: TGCAGCGTTGCCCAGGGGGCAGGCAGCAATCAGCCCCAGCATTTT; cdr3_aa: CSVAQGAGSNQPQHF
v_call: TRBV5-1; j_call: TRBJ2-2; d_call: TRBD2; clone_size: few; cdr3_nt: TGCGCCAGCAGCTTGGCCGCGGGAGGATACACCGGGGAGCTGTTTTTT; cdr3_aa: CASSLAAGGYTGELFF
v_call: TRBV4-2; j_call: TRBJ2-5; d_call: NA; clone_size: NA; cdr3_nt: TGTGCCAGCAGCTCCTGGGGGCCCCAAGAGACCCAGTACTTC; cdr3_aa: CASSSWGPQETQYF
v_call: TRBV27; j_call: TRBJ1-5; d_call: NA; clone_size: NA; cdr3_nt: TGTGCCAGCAGTTTATCCTTTCGCCATAGCAATCAGCCCCAGCATTTT; cdr3_aa: CASSLSFRHSNQPQHF
v_call: TRBV19; j_call: TRBJ1-1; d_call: NA; clone_size: NA; cdr3_nt: TGTGCCAGTAGCAATAGGATTGGCACTGAAGCTTTCTTT; cdr3_aa: CASSNRIGTEAFF
v_call: TRBV15; j_call: TRBJ1-4; d_call: TRBD1; clone_size: once; cdr3_nt: TGTGCCACCAGCAGAGATCGACAGGGGCGCCAGGATTTAGTGTTTTTT; cdr3_aa: CATSRDRQGRQDLVFF
v_call: TRBV29-1; j_call: TRBJ2-5; d_call: NA; clone_size: NA; cdr3_nt: TGCAGCGTTGACCGACAGCAAGAGACCCAGTACTTC; cdr3_aa: CSVDRQQETQYF
v_call: TRBV7-2; j_call: TRBJ2-3; d_call: TRBD2; clone_size: NA; cdr3_nt: TGTGCCAGCAGCTCGGGACTAGCGGGAAGGTACACAGATACGCAGTATTTT; cdr3_aa: CASSSGLAGRYTDTQYF
v_call: TRBV4-1; j_call: TRBJ2-5; d_call: TRBD2; clone_size: NA; cdr3_nt: TGCGCCAGCAGCCAAAATTGGCTAGCGGGAGGTGGGGGCCAAGAGACCCAGTACTTC; cdr3_aa: CASSQNWLAGGGGQETQYF
v_call: TRBV19; j_call: TRBJ1-1; d_call: NA; clone_size: NA; cdr3_nt: TGTGCCAGTAGAGATATGGCTATGAACACTGAAGCTTTCTTT; cdr3_aa: CASRDMAMNTEAFF
v_call: TRBV5-5; j_call: TRBJ1-4; d_call: NA; clone_size: NA; cdr3_nt: TGTGCCAGCAGCTTGGATCCCCCGGGGGGTACTAATGAAAAACTGTTTTTT; cdr3_aa: CASSLDPPGGTNEKLFF
v_call: TRBV13; j_call: TRBJ2-1; d_call: NA; clone_size: NA; cdr3_nt: TGTGCCAGCAGCCCCTTGGTGGGGGCTAGTTCCTACAATGAGCAGTTCTTC; cdr3_aa: CASSPLVGASSYNEQFF
v_call: TRBV25-1; j_call: TRBJ2-2; d_call: TRBD1; clone_size: NA; cdr3_nt: TGTGCCAGCAGTGGACACGGGACAGGAAACACCGGGGAGCTGTTTTTT; cdr3_aa: CASSGHGTGNTGELFF
v_call: TRBV7-9; j_call: TRBJ2-7; d_call: NA; clone_size: NA; cdr3_nt: TGTGCCAGCAGCTTAATGTCAGGGACTTCCTACGAGCAGTACTTC; cdr3_aa: CASSLMSGTSYEQYF
v_call: TRBV4-2; j_call: TRBJ1-2; d_call: NA; clone_size: NA; cdr3_nt: TGTGCCAGCAGCCAAGTTGATCAGCAGGGCTACACCTTC; cdr3_aa: CASSQVDQQGYTF
v_call: TRBV6-1; j_call: TRBJ2-7; d_call: NA; clone_size: NA; cdr3_nt: TGTGCCAGCACCGAGGAATTGCAGTACTTC; cdr3_aa: CASTEELQYF
v_call: TRBV19; j_call: TRBJ2-6; d_call: NA; clone_size: NA; cdr3_nt: TGTGCCAGTAGTATGACAGGCTACTCTGGGGCCAACGTCCTGACTTTC; cdr3_aa: CASSMTGYSGANVLTF
v_call: TRBV20-1; j_call: TRBJ1-1; d_call: NA; clone_size: few; cdr3_nt: TGCAGTGCTAGATTCACCACTGAAGCTTTCTTT; cdr3_aa: CSARFTTEAFF
v_call: TRBV5-8; j_call: TRBJ1-2; d_call: NA; clone_size: NA; cdr3_nt: TGTGCCAGCAGCACCCCAGGGATAGTAGACTATGGCTACACCTTC; cdr3_aa: CASSTPGIVDYGYTF
v_call: TRBV27; j_call: TRBJ2-7; d_call: NA; clone_size: NA; cdr3_nt: TGTGCCAGCAGTTTAATAGTGGGTAGCTCCCACGAGCAGTACTTC; cdr3_aa: CASSLIVGSSHEQYF
v_call: TRBV2; j_call: TRBJ1-5; d_call: TRBD1; clone_size: NA; cdr3_nt: TGTGCCAGCAGGAGGACAGGGGGTGGGGGCAATCAGCCCCAGCATTTT; cdr3_aa: CASRRTGGGGNQPQHF
v_call: TRBV18; j_call: TRBJ1-2; d_call: TRBD1; clone_size: NA; cdr3_nt: TGTGCCAGCTCAGATGGGACAGGCGGTGGCTACACCTTC; cdr3_aa: CASSDGTGGGYTF
v_call: TRBV30; j_call: TRBJ1-1; d_call: NA; clone_size: NA; cdr3_nt: TGTGCCCTCCTAAAGAGGGGACGGATGAACACTGAAGCTTTCTTT; cdr3_aa: CALLKRGRMNTEAFF
v_call: TRBV2; j_call: TRBJ2-2; d_call: TRBD1; clone_size: NA; cdr3_nt: TGTGCCAGCAGACCACAGGGGACCGGGGAGCTGTTTTTT; cdr3_aa: CASRPQGTGELFF
v_call: TRBV27; j_call: TRBJ2-7; d_call: NA; clone_size: NA; cdr3_nt: TGTGCCAGCAGTTTTCGACCCAATTACGAGCAGTACTTC; cdr3_aa: CASSFRPNYEQYF
v_call: TRBV27; j_call: TRBJ1-2; d_call: NA; clone_size: NA; cdr3_nt: TGTGCCAGCAGTTCCTATGGGGGGAACTATGGCTACACCTTC; cdr3_aa: CASSSYGGNYGYTF
v_call: TRBV2; j_call: TRBJ2-2; d_call: NA; clone_size: NA; cdr3_nt: TGTGCCAGCAGAGAACAGGCTCCGGGCACCGGGGAGCTGTTTTTT; cdr3_aa: CASREQAPGTGELFF
v_call: TRBV7-2; j_call: TRBJ1-1; d_call: TRBD1; clone_size: once; cdr3_nt: TGTGCCAGCAGAACGGCCCAGGGGGCCTTTGAAGCTTTCTTT; cdr3_aa: CASRTAQGAFEAFF
v_call: TRBV30; j_call: TRBJ1-2; d_call: NA; clone_size: NA; cdr3_nt: TGTGCCTGGAGCCGGGACTCTTATAGGCATGGCTACACCTTC; cdr3_aa: CAWSRDSYRHGYTF
v_call: TRBV10-1; j_call: TRBJ2-7; d_call: TRBD2; clone_size: few; cdr3_nt: TGCGCCAGCAGTGGGGGGGCTAGCGGGAGCTACGAGCAGTACTTC; cdr3_aa: CASSGGASGSYEQYF
v_call: TRBV6-5; j_call: TRBJ1-2; d_call: NA; clone_size: NA; cdr3_nt: TGTGCCAGCAGTCGGACGGATCTTAACTATGGCTACACCTTC; cdr3_aa: CASSRTDLNYGYTF
v_call: TRBV5-1; j_call: TRBJ2-3; d_call: NA; clone_size: NA; cdr3_nt: TGCGCCAGCAGCTTCGGCCAGGGGCTTGATACGCAGTATTTT; cdr3_aa: CASSFGQGLDTQYF
v_call: TRBV28; j_call: TRBJ1-5; d_call: TRBD1; clone_size: NA; cdr3_nt: TGTGCCAGCAGTTTGAGAGGCAGGGGGTTACGTCAGCCCCAGCATTTT; cdr3_aa: CASSLRGRGLRQPQHF
v_call: TRBV19; j_call: TRBJ2-6; d_call: NA; clone_size: NA; cdr3_nt: TGTGCCAGTAGTCACTCTGGGGCCAACGTCCTGACTTTC; cdr3_aa: CASSHSGANVLTF
v_call: TRBV5-1; j_call: TRBJ2-7; d_call: TRBD2; clone_size: NA; cdr3_nt: TGCGCCAGCAGGCAAGGACTAGCGGATTCCTACGAGCAGTACTTC; cdr3_aa: CASRQGLADSYEQYF
v_call: TRBV5-1; j_call: TRBJ2-7; d_call: NA; clone_size: NA; cdr3_nt: TGCGCCAGCAGCTTGGATGGGGCCCGGGGTTACGAGCAGTACTTC; cdr3_aa: CASSLDGARGYEQYF
v_call: TRBV6-4; j_call: TRBJ2-3; d_call: NA; clone_size: few; cdr3_nt: TGTGCCAGCAGTGATAGGGCAGGGAGCCCAGATACGCAGTATTTT; cdr3_aa: CASSDRAGSPDTQYF
v_call: TRBV25-1; j_call: TRBJ2-7; d_call: NA; clone_size: NA; cdr3_nt: TGTGCCAGCAGTGAATATGTGGGCGGCAAGCAGTACTTC; cdr3_aa: CASSEYVGGKQYF
v_call: TRBV28; j_call: TRBJ1-5; d_call: TRBD1; clone_size: once; cdr3_nt: TGTGCCAGCAGTTTGGCAGGGGGGATCAATCAGCCCCAGCATTTT; cdr3_aa: CASSLAGGINQPQHF
v_call: TRBV15; j_call: TRBJ2-7; d_call: NA; clone_size: once; cdr3_nt: TGTGCCACCAGCAGAGACTGGGACTCCTACGAGCAGTACTTC; cdr3_aa: CATSRDWDSYEQYF
v_call: TRBV7-9; j_call: TRBJ2-2; d_call: NA; clone_size: once; cdr3_nt: TGTGCCAGCAGCTCAAAGTTCGGGGAGCTGTTTTTT; cdr3_aa: CASSSKFGELFF
v_call: TRBV6-6; j_call: TRBJ1-6; d_call: NA; clone_size: NA; cdr3_nt: TGTGCCAGCAGTTACTCGACACAGCTAAATCCCCTCCACTTT; cdr3_aa: CASSYSTQLNPLHF
v_call: TRBV19; j_call: TRBJ2-3; d_call: TRBD2; clone_size: NA; cdr3_nt: TGTGCCAGTACCGGGGGGGTGGCAGATACGCAGTATTTT; cdr3_aa: CASTGGVADTQYF
v_call: TRBV6-1; j_call: TRBJ1-1; d_call: NA; clone_size: NA; cdr3_nt: TGTGCCAGCCAGGGTGGGGTTGCTTGGTGGACTGAAGCTTTCTTT; cdr3_aa: CASQGGVAWWTEAFF
v_call: TRBV4-2; j_call: TRBJ2-3; d_call: TRBD2; clone_size: NA; cdr3_nt: TGTGCCAGCAGCCTATTAGCGGGAGCGGCAGATACGCAGTATTTT; cdr3_aa: CASSLLAGAADTQYF
v_call: TRBV6-6; j_call: TRBJ2-2; d_call: NA; clone_size: NA; cdr3_nt: TGTGCCAGCAGTTACGGAGGGTCCGGGGAGCTGTTTTTT; cdr3_aa: CASSYGGSGELFF
v_call: TRBV30; j_call: TRBJ1-1; d_call: NA; clone_size: NA; cdr3_nt: TGTGCCTGGATAAGTGCAGGAAAAGTCACTGAAGCTTTCTTT; cdr3_aa: CAWISAGKVTEAFF
v_call: TRBV2; j_call: TRBJ1-1; d_call: TRBD1; clone_size: NA; cdr3_nt: TGTGCCAGCACTCCCAGAGTAGGGGGCGCGGGGAACACTGAAGCTTTCTTT; cdr3_aa: CASTPRVGGAGNTEAFF
v_call: TRBV2; j_call: TRBJ1-1; d_call: TRBD1; clone_size: NA; cdr3_nt: TGTGCCAGCATTCAGGGGGTAAACACTGAAGCTTTCTTT; cdr3_aa: CASIQGVNTEAFF
v_call: TRBV5-6; j_call: TRBJ2-7; d_call: NA; clone_size: NA; cdr3_nt: TGTGCCAGCAGCAACTCGGGAGTGCGGGAGCAGTACTTC; cdr3_aa: CASSNSGVREQYF
v_call: TRBV6-5; j_call: TRBJ1-5; d_call: NA; clone_size: NA; cdr3_nt: TGTGCCAGCAGTCCCCCAACCGGGCCCGGTCAGCCCCAGCATTTT; cdr3_aa: CASSPPTGPGQPQHF
v_call: TRBV2; j_call: TRBJ1-4; d_call: NA; clone_size: NA; cdr3_nt: TGTGCCAGCTTAGAGGGATGGAATGAAAAACTGTTTTTT; cdr3_aa: CASLEGWNEKLFF
v_call: TRBV5-1; j_call: TRBJ2-1; d_call: TRBD2; clone_size: NA; cdr3_nt: TGCGCCAGCAGCAAAGGCCTAGCGGGAGCCTCCTACAATGAGCAGTTCTTC; cdr3_aa: CASSKGLAGASYNEQFF
v_call: TRBV4-1; j_call: TRBJ1-5; d_call: NA; clone_size: NA; cdr3_nt: TGCGCCAGCAGCCAAGCTCTCCGGGGAGTTCGCAATCAGCCCCAGCATTTT; cdr3_aa: CASSQALRGVRNQPQHF
v_call: TRBV27; j_call: TRBJ2-5; d_call: TRBD1; clone_size: NA; cdr3_nt: TGTGCCAGCAGTCAATATCCCGGGACAGAATTCCAAGAGACCCAGTACTTC; cdr3_aa: CASSQYPGTEFQETQYF